The T cell receptor (beta chain) described here comes from a study of blood T cells in healthy people across ages. The length of the CDR3 is 15 residues. Germline V gives CDR1 SGHTA, CDR2 FQGNSA. V dropped 5 bases and J dropped 6 bases, with 20 bases sitting between them. It was 9.5 to 10 milliliters of peripheral blood that were drawn from each donor. Next came a second PCR, run for 7 to 11 cycles, which used a sample-barcoded 5' primer along with a J-beta primer mix. Using its own MiXCR run on the 5' RACE reads, TCRdb lists one record per CDR3 protein. The sample records more than 1.4 million distinct CDR3 sequences, 40% to 50% being singletons.

Sequenced material: blood. V usage is TRBV7-2 and J usage is TRBJ2-7, with D perhaps matching TRBD2 (7 bases). The TCR was taken from a woman aged 18-35 years in good health. The CDR3 nucleotides are TGTGCCAGCAGCGCACTACGGGGGGCCGCCTCCGAGCAGTACTTC. Its protein product is CASSALRGAASEQYF.